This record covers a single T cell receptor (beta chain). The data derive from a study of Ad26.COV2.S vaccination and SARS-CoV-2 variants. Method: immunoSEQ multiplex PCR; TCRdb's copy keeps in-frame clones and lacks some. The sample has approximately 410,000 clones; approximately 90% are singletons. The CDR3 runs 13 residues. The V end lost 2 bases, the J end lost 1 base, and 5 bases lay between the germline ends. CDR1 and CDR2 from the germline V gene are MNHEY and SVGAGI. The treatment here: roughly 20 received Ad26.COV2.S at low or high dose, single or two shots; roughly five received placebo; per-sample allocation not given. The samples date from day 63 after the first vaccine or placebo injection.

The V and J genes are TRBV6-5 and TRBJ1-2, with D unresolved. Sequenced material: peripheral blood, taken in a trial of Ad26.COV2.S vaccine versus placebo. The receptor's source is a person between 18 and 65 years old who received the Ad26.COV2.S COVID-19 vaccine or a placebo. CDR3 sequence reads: CASSYRRNYGYTF. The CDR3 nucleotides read TGTGCCAGCAGTTACCGTCGTAACTATGGCTACACCTTC.